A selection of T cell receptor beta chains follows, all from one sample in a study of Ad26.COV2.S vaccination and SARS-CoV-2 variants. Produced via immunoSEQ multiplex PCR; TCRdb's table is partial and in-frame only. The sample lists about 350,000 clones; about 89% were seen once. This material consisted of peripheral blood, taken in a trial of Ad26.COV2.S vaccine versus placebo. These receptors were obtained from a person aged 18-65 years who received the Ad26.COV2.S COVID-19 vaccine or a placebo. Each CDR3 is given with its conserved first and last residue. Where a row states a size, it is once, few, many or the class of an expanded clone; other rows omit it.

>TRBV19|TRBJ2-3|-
CASSVAGGTDTQYF
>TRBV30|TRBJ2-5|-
CAWKETAGGETQYF
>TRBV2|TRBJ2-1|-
CASSGITTSYNEQFF
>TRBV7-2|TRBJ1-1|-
CASSLGGVNTEAFF
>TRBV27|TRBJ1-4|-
CASSPRGLRNEKLFF
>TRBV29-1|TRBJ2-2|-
CSVAGTGAITGELFF
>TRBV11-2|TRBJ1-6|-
CASSWGQVNSPLHF
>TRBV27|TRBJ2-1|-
CASSGLESSYNEQFF
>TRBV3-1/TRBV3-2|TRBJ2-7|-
CASSRGLAGSYEQYF
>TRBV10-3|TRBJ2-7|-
CAISESLGTGGEQYF
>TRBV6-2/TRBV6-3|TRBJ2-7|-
CASSYSNRVNEQYF
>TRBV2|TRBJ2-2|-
CASRRGQNTGELFF
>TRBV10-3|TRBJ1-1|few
CAISDGTGPIEAFF
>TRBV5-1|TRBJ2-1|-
CASRVSTSGVPEQFF
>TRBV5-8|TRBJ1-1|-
CASSLWTVIAEAFF
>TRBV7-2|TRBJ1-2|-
CASSLAGGQGYGYTF
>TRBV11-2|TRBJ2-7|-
CASSDYRAYTYEQYF
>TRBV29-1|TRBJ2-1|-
CSVSGTSGSNEQFF
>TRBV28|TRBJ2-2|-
CASSLSGTGELFF
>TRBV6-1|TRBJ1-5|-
CASSVRSDSYSNQPQHF
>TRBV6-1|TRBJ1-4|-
CASSDWGQSNEKLFF
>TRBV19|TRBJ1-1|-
CASSIGKNTEAFF